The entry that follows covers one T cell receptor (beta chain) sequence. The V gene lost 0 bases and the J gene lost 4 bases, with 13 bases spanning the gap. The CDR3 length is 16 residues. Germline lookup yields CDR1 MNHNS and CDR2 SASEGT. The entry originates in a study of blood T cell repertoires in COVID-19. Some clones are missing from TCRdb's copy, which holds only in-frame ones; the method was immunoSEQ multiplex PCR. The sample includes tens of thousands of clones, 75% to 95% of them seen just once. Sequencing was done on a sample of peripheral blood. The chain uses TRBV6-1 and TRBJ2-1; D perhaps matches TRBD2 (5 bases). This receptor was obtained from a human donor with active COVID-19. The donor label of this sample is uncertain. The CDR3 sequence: CASSEALSGGYNEQFF. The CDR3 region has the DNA TGTGCCAGCAGTGAAGCGCTGAGCGGTGGTTACAATGAGCAGTTCTTC.